This T cell receptor beta chain was observed in a study of OX40 agonist ivuxolimab in advanced cancers. Profiling relied on immunoSEQ multiplex PCR, and the TCRdb table lists in-frame clones only, not all of them. The data contain 130,000 or so clones, around 95% of them singletons. The germline V gene has CDR1 SGHAT and CDR2 FQNNGV. The CDR3 has 14 residues. The V end lost 2 bases, the J end lost 4 bases, and 10 bases lay between the germline ends. The input for sequencing was CD4+ or CD8+ T cells sorted from blood, taken in a trial of the OX40 agonist ivuxolimab. This clonotype was sampled from an adult with an advanced solid tumor such as melanoma, head and neck, liver or kidney cancer. The rearrangement uses TRBV11-2 and TRBJ2-3; D remains unclear. CDR3 sequence: CASSLSVGPDTQYF. The CDR3 nucleotides read TGTGCCAGCAGCTTATCGGTAGGCCCAGATACGCAGTATTTT.